The 18 T cell receptor beta chains listed next were all sequenced from one sample in a study of beta chain features in type 1 diabetes (dated by TCRdb to about 2018). Library preparation was by the immunoSEQ multiplex PCR assay. All of the isolated RNA was reverse transcribed with the High Capacity cDNA Reverse Transcription Kit, so expressed TCRB transcripts were sequenced. TCRdb obtained this table from immuneACCESS and retained in-frame rearrangements with V and J assigned. These tables miss some clones; where compared with another copy, unresolved V genes account for less than half of the shortfall, and the remainder is unexplained. The sample includes under 300,000 clones, with under 8.5% observed a single time. The top ten hold 1% of the sample. Sequencing input: central memory CD4+ T cells from blood. The receptors shown here come from a woman aged 18-29 years in good health.

V and J are TRBV28 and TRBJ1-1; 8 bases map to TRBD1. CDR1 and CDR2 (germline): MDHEN, SYDVKM. The CDR3 contains 12 residues. The trim removed 10 bases at V and 5 bases at J, leaving 6 bases unmatched. This CDR3 is CATTGQGTEAFF. CDR3 coding DNA: TGTGCCACTACAGGACAGGGAACTGAAGCTTTCTTT.

V and J are TRBV5-1 and TRBJ2-2; 9 nucleotides align to TRBD2. The CDR3 runs 16 residues. Germline CDR1 and CDR2: SGHRS and YFSETQ. J gave up 0 bases and V 3 bases, and 3 bases lay outside the gene matches. The CDR3 DNA reads as TGCGCCAGCAGCTCTCTAGCGGGGTCGAACACCGGGGAGCTGTTTTTT. It yields the protein CASSSLAGSNTGELFF.

This clone appeared a few times. J is TRBJ1-2 and V is TRBV25-1, with TRBD1 identical over 8 bases. V lost 3 bases, J lost 5 bases, and 14 bases stayed unmatched. This CDR3 contains 17 residues. Per the germline V gene, CDR1 is MGHDK and CDR2 is SYGVNS. The CDR3: CASSDRIGTGAGYGYTF. CDR3 nucleotides: TGTGCCAGCAGTGACCGGATTGGGACAGGCGCCGGGTATGGCTACACCTTC.

This clone was detected ten times or more. This chain connects TRBV6-1 to TRBJ2-5; 7 nucleotides line up with TRBD1. The CDR3 loop spans 12 amino acids. CDR1 and CDR2 (germline): MNHNS, SASEGT. The J segment lost 5 bases and the V segment lost 8 bases, leaving 5 bases of the junction unmatched. This CDR3 is CASFDRVETQYF. The CDR3 region has the DNA TGTGCCAGCTTCGACAGGGTGGAGACCCAGTACTTC.

The V gene is TRBV29-1, the J gene TRBJ1-1, with TRBD1 matching over 7 bases. The CDR3 extends over 13 amino acids. Per germline, CDR1 SQVTM and CDR2 ANQGSEA. V gave up 5 bases and J gave up 4 bases; unmatched junction bases: 7. CDR3 protein: CSVFLSGGTEAFF. In DNA, the CDR3 is TGCAGCGTTTTTCTTTCAGGGGGCACTGAAGCTTTCTTT. Full variable domain (rest looked up from reference TRBV29-1 and TRBJ1-1): SAVISQKPSRDICQRGTSLTIQCQVDSQVTMMFWYRQQPGQSLTLIATANQGSEATYESGFVIDKFPISRPNLTFSTLTVSNMSPEDSSIYLCSVFLSGGTEAFFGQGTRLTVV.

This clone was counted ten times or more. The chain links TRBV5-1 to TRBJ1-2, with TRBD1 identical over 8 bases. Germline lookup yields CDR1 SGHRS and CDR2 YFSETQ. Germline trimming cut 4 bases from V and 4 bases from J; bases unmatched to any gene: 3. The CDR3 extends over 13 amino acids. In DNA form, the CDR3 reads TGCGCCAGCAGCCGGGACAGGATCTATGGCTACACCTTC. It translates to CASSRDRIYGYTF.

There are a few counts of this clone. The CDR3 region is CASSQTDGGNQPQHF. CDR3 nucleotide sequence: TGTGCCAGCAGCCAGACTGATGGCGGAAATCAGCCCCAGCATTTT. V usage is TRBV5-6 and J usage is TRBJ1-5; D remains ambiguous. The CDR3 is 15 residues long. Looked up from germline, CDR1 is SGHDT and CDR2 is YYEEEE. The V and J ends lost 4 bases and 4 bases respectively, with 15 bases between them.

The rearrangement links TRBV19 to TRBJ2-4; 8 bases are a match to TRBD2. This CDR3 is 15 amino acids long. The J segment lost 3 bases and the V segment lost 3 bases, leaving 4 bases of the junction unmatched. From germline, CDR1 is LNHDA and CDR2 SQIVND (reference sequence). CDR3 loop: CASSIAAGGKNIQYF. Written as DNA, the CDR3 is TGTGCCAGTAGTATCGCGGCGGGAGGCAAAAACATTCAGTACTTC.

Worth noting for this clone: The sample contains more than one DNA sequence encoding this CDR3. The gene calls are TRBV7-2 and TRBJ2-5, with 12 bases matching TRBD2. This CDR3 has 15 amino acids. Germline CDR1 and CDR2: SGHTA and FQGNSA. The junction had 6 bases not matched to a gene; V was cut back by 5 bases and J by 5 bases. The CDR3 sequence: CASSPSGRAGETQYF. CDR3 DNA: TGTGCCAGCAGCCCTAGCGGGAGGGCCGGGGAGACCCAGTACTTC. Drawing the rest from reference TRBV7-2 and TRBJ2-5, the complete variable domain is GAGVSQSPSNKVTEKGKDVELRCDPISGHTALYWYRQSLGQGLEFLIYFQGNSAPDKSGLPSDRFSAERTGGSVSTLTIQRTQQEDSAVYLCASSPSGRAGETQYFGPGTRLLVL.

This sequence joins TRBV7-2 and TRBJ2-4, with D perhaps TRBD1 (5 bases). Germline V gene sequence: CDR1 SGHTA, CDR2 FQGNSA. V was pared by 2 bases and J by 4 bases, with 12 bases between. This CDR3 has 15 residues. CDR3 loop: CASSLQGLGKNIQYF. CDR3 coding DNA: TGTGCCAGCAGCTTACAGGGATTGGGTAAAAACATTCAGTACTTC.

V gene TRBV7-2 combines with J gene TRBJ2-1; no reliable D call. The CDR3 length is 13 residues. Between the trimmed V and J ends, which lost 6 bases and 7 bases, there was a span of 13 bases. In germline, CDR1 is SGHTA, CDR2 FQGNSA. The CDR3 sequence: CASSQPRWNEQFF. Here the CDR3 DNA reads TGTGCCAGCAGTCAACCCCGTTGGAATGAGCAGTTCTTC. The full variable domain, with the rest looked up from reference TRBV7-2 and TRBJ2-1, is GAGVSQSPSNKVTEKGKDVELRCDPISGHTALYWYRQSLGQGLEFLIYFQGNSAPDKSGLPSDRFSAERTGGSVSTLTIQRTQQEDSAVYLCASSQPRWNEQFFGPGTRLTVL.

This clone turned up a few times. The chain links TRBV29-1 to TRBJ2-2; D gene ambiguous. Germline V gene sequence: CDR1 SQVTM, CDR2 ANQGSEA. The CDR3 sequence is 11 residues long. Deletions cut 6 bases from V and 7 bases from J, with 9 bases between. The DNA for the CDR3 is TGCAGCGTGGCTAGGGTCGGGGAGCTGTTTTTT. Protein sequence: CSVARVGELFF.

This clone was observed many times. Other DNA sequences within the sample encode an identical CDR3. As DNA, the CDR3 is TGTGCCAGCAGTCGGACAGGGAGGTACGAGCAGTACTTC. It codes for CASSRTGRYEQYF. The chain couples TRBV27 to TRBJ2-7; the match to TRBD1 covers 8 bases. Germline values: CDR1 MNHEY, CDR2 SMNVEV (reference sequence). This CDR3 comprises 13 residues. V lost 5 bases and J lost 4; bases outside the gene matches: 4.

This clone has only a few counts. CDR3 bases: TGTGCCAGCAGGCCCGGGACTACGCCACCCTACGAGCAGTACGTC. Residues: CASRPGTTPPYEQYV. The gene calls are TRBV6-6 and TRBJ2-7, with 7 bases fitting TRBD2. The CDR3 covers 15 residues. V lost 6 bases, J lost 2 bases, and 10 bases stayed unmatched. Germline V gene data show CDR1 as MNHNY and CDR2 as SVGAGI (reference sequence).

Details on this clone: Given a much more abundant clone one base away, this may be a read error. The same CDR3 arises from other DNA sequences in this sample as well. The chain uses TRBV28 and TRBJ1-2; 12 bases match TRBD1. The germline CDR1 and CDR2 sequences are MDHEN and SYDVKM. The CDR3 spans 15 residues. Trimming cost V 2 bases and J 2 bases; bases outside gene matches: 0. CDR3 in DNA: TGTGCCAGCAGTTTAGGGACAGGGGGCAACTATGGCTACACCTTC. Translating gives CASSLGTGGNYGYTF.

This clone has a handful of counts. The V and J genes are TRBV5-4 and TRBJ2-4, with D maybe TRBD2 (5 bases). The germline V gene has CDR1 SGHNT and CDR2 YYREEE (reference sequence). This CDR3 contains 16 residues. Trimming cost V 3 bases and J 6 bases, with 19 bases left between them. This CDR3 reads CASSSSNARVGNIQYF. The DNA for the CDR3 is TGTGCCAGCAGCTCCTCCAATGCGCGGGTCGGAAACATTCAGTACTTC.

The chain carries TRBV6-6 and TRBJ2-1, with D perhaps matching TRBD1 (5 bases). The V end was cut by 0 bases, the J end by 10 bases, with 10 bases between. This CDR3 has 13 amino acids. Germline V gene sequence: CDR1 MNHNY, CDR2 SVGAGI (reference sequence). In nucleotides, the CDR3 is TGTGCCAGCAGTTACTCGCAGGGCCAGGAGCAGTTCTTC. Translating gives CASSYSQGQEQFF.

This clone was detected ten times or more. The chain couples TRBV18 to TRBJ2-7; TRBD1 matches at 9 bases. V shed 4 bases, J shed 3 bases, and the junction held 7 bases outside the gene matches. Looked up from germline, CDR1 is KGHSH and CDR2 is LQKENI. This CDR3 has 15 amino acids. This CDR3 is CASSLTGTGFYEQYF. CDR3 in DNA: TGTGCCAGCTCACTCACCGGGACAGGGTTCTACGAGCAGTACTTC.